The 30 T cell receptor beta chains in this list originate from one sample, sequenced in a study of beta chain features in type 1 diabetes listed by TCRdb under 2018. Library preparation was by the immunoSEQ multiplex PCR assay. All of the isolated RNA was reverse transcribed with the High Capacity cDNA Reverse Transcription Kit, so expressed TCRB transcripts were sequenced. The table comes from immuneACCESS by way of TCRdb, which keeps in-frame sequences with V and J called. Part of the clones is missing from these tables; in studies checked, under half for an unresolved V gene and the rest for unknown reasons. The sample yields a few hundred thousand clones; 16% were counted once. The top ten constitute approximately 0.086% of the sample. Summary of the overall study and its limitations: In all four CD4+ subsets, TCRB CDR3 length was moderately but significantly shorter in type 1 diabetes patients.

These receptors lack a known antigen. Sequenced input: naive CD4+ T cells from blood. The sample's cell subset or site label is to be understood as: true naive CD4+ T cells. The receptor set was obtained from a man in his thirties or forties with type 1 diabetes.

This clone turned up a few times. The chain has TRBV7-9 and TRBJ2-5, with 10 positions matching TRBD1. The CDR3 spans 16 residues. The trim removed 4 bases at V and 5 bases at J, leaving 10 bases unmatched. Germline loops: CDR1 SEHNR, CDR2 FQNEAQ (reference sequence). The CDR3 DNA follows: TGTGCCAGCAGCTCGCCGTCGGGACAGGGGTCGGAGACCCAGTACTTC. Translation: CASSSPSGQGSETQYF.

CDR3 amino acids: CASSFDRGNEKLFF. DNA of the CDR3: TGTGCCAGCAGCTTCGACAGGGGTAATGAAAAACTGTTTTTT. This rearrangement joins TRBV7-2 to TRBJ1-4; 8 bases agree with TRBD1. The V segment lost 3 bases and the J segment 4 bases; nucleotides outside the gene matches: 1. The CDR3 is made up of 14 amino acids. Germline loops: CDR1 SGHTA, CDR2 FQGNSA.

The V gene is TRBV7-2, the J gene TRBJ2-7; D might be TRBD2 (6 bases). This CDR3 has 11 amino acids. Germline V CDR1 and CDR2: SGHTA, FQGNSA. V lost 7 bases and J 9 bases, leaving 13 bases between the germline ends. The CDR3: CASTSGEGQYF. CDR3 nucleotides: TGTGCCAGCACCTCGGGAGAGGGGCAGTACTTC.

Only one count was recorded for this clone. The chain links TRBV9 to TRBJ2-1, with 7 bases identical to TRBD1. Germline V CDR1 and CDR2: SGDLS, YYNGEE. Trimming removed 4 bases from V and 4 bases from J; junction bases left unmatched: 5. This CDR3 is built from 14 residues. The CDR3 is CASSTGTVYNEQFF. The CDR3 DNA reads TGTGCCAGCAGCACCGGGACAGTATACAATGAGCAGTTCTTC.

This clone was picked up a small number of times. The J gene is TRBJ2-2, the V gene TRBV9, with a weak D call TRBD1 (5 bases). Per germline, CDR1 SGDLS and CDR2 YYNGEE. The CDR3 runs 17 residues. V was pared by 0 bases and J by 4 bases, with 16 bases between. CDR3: CASSVAGTAQGTGELFF. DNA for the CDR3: TGTGCCAGCAGCGTAGCTGGTACAGCCCAGGGCACCGGGGAGCTGTTTTTT.

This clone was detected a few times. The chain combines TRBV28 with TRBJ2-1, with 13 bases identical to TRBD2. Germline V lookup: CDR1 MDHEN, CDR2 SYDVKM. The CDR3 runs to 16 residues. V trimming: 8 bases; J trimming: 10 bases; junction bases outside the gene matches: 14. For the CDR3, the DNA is TGTGCCAGCGGGAGGGGACTAGCGGGATTTCGGAACGAGCAGTTCTTC. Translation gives CASGRGLAGFRNEQFF.

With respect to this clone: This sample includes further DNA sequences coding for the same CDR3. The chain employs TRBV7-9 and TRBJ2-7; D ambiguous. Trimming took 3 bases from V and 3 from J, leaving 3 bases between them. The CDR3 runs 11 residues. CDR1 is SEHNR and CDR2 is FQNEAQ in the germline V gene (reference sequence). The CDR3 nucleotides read TGTGCCAGCAGCTTGGACTACGAGCAGTACTTC. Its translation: CASSLDYEQYF.

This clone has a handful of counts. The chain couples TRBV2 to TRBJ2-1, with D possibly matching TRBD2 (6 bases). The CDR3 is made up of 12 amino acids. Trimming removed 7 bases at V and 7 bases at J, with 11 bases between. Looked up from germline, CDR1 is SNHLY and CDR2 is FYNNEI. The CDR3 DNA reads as TGTGCCAGCAAGGGGACTCCAAATGAGCAGTTCTTC. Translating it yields CASKGTPNEQFF.

The CDR3 loop is CASSRLAGGYEQYF. The CDR3, as DNA: TGTGCCAGCAGCCGACTAGCGGGAGGGTACGAGCAGTACTTC. The V call is TRBV14, the J call TRBJ2-7; the match to TRBD2 covers 14 bases. Germline lookup yields CDR1 SGHDN and CDR2 FVKESK. The CDR3 is 14 amino acids. J lost 4 bases, V lost 4 bases, and 0 bases had no gene match.

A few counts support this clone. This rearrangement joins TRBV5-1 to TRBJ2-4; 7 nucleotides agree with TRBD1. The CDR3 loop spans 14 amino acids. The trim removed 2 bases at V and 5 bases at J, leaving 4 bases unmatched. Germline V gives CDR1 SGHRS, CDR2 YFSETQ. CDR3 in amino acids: CASSLTGTENIQYF. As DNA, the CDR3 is TGCGCCAGCAGCTTAACAGGGACAGAAAACATTCAGTACTTC.

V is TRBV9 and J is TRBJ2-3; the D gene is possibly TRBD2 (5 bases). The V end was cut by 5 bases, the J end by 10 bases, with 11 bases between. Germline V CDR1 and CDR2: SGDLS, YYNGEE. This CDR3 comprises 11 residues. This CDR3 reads CASRVCSAQYF. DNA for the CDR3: TGTGCCAGCAGGGTTTGTAGCGCGCAGTATTTT.

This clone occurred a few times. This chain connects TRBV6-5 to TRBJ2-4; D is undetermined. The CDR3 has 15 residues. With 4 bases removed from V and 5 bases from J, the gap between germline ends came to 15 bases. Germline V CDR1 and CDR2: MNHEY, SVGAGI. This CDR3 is CASSLGQVAQNIQYF. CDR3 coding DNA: TGTGCCAGCAGTTTGGGCCAAGTGGCCCAAAACATTCAGTACTTC.

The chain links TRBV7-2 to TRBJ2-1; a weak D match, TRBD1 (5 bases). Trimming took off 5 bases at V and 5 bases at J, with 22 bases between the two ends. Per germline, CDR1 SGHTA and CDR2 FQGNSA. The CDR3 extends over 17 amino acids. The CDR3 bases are TGTGCCAGCAGCCTAGGGGCAGGGCGCATGGAGAACAATGAGCAGTTCTTC. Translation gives CASSLGAGRMENNEQFF.

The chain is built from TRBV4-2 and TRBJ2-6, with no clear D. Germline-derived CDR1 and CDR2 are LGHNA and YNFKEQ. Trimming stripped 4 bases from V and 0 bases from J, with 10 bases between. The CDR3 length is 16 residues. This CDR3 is CASSLKGDSGANVLTF. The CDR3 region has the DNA TGTGCCAGCAGCCTGAAGGGTGACTCTGGGGCCAACGTCCTGACTTTC.

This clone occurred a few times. CDR3 sequence: CASSLALARAYEQYF. The CDR3 DNA reads as TGTGCCAGCAGCTTAGCACTAGCGCGCGCCTACGAGCAGTACTTC. The chain has TRBV7-2 and TRBJ2-7; TRBD2 agrees at 7 bases. V lost 0 bases, J lost 2 bases, and 4 bases stayed unmatched. The CDR3 contains 15 residues. The V gene's germline CDR1 is SGHTA and CDR2 FQGNSA.

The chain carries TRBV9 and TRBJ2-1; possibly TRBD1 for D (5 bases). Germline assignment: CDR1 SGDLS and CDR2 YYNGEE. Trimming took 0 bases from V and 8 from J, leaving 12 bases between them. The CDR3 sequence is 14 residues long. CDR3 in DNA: TGTGCCAGCAGCGTAGGTCTAGGGGTTTATGAGCAGTTCTTC. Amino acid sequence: CASSVGLGVYEQFF.

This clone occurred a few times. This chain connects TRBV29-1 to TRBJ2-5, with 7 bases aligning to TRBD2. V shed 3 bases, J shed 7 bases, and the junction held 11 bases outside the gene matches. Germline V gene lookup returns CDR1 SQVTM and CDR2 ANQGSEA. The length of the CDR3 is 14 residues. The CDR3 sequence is CSVEASGTVGTQYF. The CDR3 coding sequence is TGCAGCGTTGAGGCTAGCGGTACTGTGGGGACCCAGTACTTC.

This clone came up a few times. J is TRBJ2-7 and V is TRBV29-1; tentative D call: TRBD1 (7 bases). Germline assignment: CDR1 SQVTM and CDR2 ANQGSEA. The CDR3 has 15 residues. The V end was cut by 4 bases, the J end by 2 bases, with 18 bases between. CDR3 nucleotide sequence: TGCAGCGTTGTACCGCTGGCGGGACAGACCTACGAGCAGTACTTC. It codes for CSVVPLAGQTYEQYF.

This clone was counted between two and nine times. CDR3 amino acids: CSVGQETYGYTF. CDR3 DNA sequence: TGCAGCGTGGGCCAGGAGACCTATGGCTACACCTTC. The chain couples TRBV29-1 to TRBJ1-2; no definite D call. The CDR3 extends over 12 amino acids. Deletions cut 6 bases from V and 4 bases from J, with 12 bases between. From germline, CDR1 is SQVTM and CDR2 ANQGSEA.

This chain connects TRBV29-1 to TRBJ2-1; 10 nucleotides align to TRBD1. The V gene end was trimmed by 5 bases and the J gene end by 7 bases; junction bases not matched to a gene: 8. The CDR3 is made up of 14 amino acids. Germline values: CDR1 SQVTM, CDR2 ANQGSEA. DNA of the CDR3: TGCAGCGTTTTGACAGGGGGCTTAGCGAATGAGCAGTTCTTC. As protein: CSVLTGGLANEQFF.

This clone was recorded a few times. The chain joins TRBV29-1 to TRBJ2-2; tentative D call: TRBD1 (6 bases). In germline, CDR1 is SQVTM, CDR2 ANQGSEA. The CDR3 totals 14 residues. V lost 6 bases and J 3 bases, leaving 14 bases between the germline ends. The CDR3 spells CSVTLYRDTGELFF. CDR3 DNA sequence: TGCAGCGTAACCCTATACAGGGACACCGGGGAGCTGTTTTTT.

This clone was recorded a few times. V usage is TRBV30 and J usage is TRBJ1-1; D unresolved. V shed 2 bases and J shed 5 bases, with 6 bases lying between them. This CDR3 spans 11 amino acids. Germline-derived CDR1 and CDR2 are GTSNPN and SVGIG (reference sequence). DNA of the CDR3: TGTGCCTGGAGTTTTCCAACTGAAGCTTTCTTT. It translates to CAWSFPTEAFF.

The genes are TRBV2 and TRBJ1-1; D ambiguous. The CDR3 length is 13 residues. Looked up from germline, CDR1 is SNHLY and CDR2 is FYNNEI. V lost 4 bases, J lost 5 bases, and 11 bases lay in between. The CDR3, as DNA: TGTGCCAGCAGTGCTGAGAGCCGGACTGAAGCTTTCTTT. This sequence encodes CASSAESRTEAFF.

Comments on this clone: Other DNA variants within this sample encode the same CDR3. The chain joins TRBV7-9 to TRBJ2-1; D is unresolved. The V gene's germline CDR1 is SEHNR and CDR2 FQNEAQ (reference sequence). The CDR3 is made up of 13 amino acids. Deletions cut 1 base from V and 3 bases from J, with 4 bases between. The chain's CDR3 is CASSLDSYNEQFF. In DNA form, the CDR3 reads TGTGCCAGCAGCTTAGACAGCTACAATGAGCAGTTCTTC.

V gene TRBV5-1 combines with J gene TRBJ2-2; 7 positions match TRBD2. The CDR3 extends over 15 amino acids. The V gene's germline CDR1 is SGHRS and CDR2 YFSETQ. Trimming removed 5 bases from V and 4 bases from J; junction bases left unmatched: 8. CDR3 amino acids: CASRRLRTSTGELFF. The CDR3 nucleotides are TGCGCCAGCAGGCGGCTACGGACTAGCACCGGGGAGCTGTTTTTT.

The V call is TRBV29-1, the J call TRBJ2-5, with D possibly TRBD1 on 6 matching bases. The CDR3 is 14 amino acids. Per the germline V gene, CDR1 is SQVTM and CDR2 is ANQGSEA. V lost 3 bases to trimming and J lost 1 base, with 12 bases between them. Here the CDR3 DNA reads TGCAGCGTTGAGGGGGCCCCCCGCCAAGAGACCCAGTACTTC. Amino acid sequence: CSVEGAPRQETQYF.

The CDR3 DNA sequence: TGTGCCTGGAGGTGGGCCCAATCTGGGGCCAACGTCCTGACTTTC. Protein product: CAWRWAQSGANVLTF. The rearrangement uses TRBV30 and TRBJ2-6; D is undetermined. CDR1 GTSNPN and CDR2 SVGIG come from the germline V gene (reference sequence). Trimming removed 3 bases from V and 1 base from J, with 10 bases in between. The CDR3 length is 15 residues.

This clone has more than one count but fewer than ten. As DNA, the CDR3 is TGTGCCAGCAGTCAACAGGGAATCCCTGGGGCCAACGTCCTGACTTTC. This translates into CASSQQGIPGANVLTF. The chain joins TRBV28 to TRBJ2-6, with D maybe TRBD1 (6 bases). V shed 5 bases and J shed 2 bases, with 13 bases lying between them. This CDR3 contains 16 residues. Germline loops: CDR1 MDHEN, CDR2 SYDVKM.

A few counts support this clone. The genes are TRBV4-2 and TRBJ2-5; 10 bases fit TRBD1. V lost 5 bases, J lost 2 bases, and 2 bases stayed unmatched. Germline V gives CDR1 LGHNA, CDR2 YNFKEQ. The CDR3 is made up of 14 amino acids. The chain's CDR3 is CASSTGQGQETQYF. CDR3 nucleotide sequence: TGTGCCAGCAGCACGGGACAGGGGCAAGAGACCCAGTACTTC.

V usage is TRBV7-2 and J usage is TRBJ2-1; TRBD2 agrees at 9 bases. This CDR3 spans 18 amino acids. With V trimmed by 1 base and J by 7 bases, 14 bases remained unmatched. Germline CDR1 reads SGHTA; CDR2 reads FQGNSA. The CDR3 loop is CASSLDTLRAGGENEQFF. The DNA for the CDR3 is TGTGCCAGCAGCTTAGACACCCTTCGAGCGGGAGGAGAAAATGAGCAGTTCTTC.